Below, 28 T cell receptor beta chains from the same sample are listed, as sequenced in a study of blood T cell repertoires in COVID-19. Profiled with immunoSEQ multiplex PCR; TCRdb holds only in-frame clones, not every one. The data contain about 130,000 clones, about 80% of them singletons. Sample: PBMCs or T cells enriched from blood (not recorded which). The receptors were gathered from a man aged 50-59 years who had recovered from COVID-19.

This clone was counted only a few times. The chain has TRBV12-3 or TRBV12-4 and TRBJ1-1, with D perhaps matching TRBD1 (6 bases). CDR3 length: 12 residues. V lost 6 bases and J lost 12, with 17 bases in between. CDR3 region: CASRLDRNRPFF. As DNA, the CDR3 is TGTGCCAGCAGGCTCGACAGGAACCGGCCTTTCTTT.

The chain links TRBV12-3 or TRBV12-4 to TRBJ1-2, with 7 bases that match TRBD1. This CDR3 has 13 amino acids. The CDR3 loop reads CGIRDRQDYGYTF. The CDR3, as DNA: TGTGGCATCCGGGACAGACAGGACTATGGCTACACCTTC.

The V and J genes are TRBV28 and TRBJ2-7, with D hard to call. With 5 bases removed from V and 11 bases from J, the gap between germline ends came to 13 bases. Germline CDR1 reads MDHEN; CDR2 reads SYDVKM. This CDR3 spans 11 amino acids. In DNA, the CDR3 is TGTGCCAGCAGTGCCTCTATATTTGAGTACTTC. Its protein product is CASSASIFEYF.

This rearrangement joins TRBV9 to TRBJ2-7; D call uncertain. Germline V CDR1 and CDR2: SGDLS, YYNGEE. CDR3 length: 15 residues. V lost 5 bases and J lost 1, with 16 bases in between. The CDR3 loop reads CASSREDGTSYEQYF. The CDR3 coding sequence is TGTGCCAGCAGTCGAGAGGATGGAACATCCTACGAGCAGTACTTC. Full variable domain (missing parts from reference TRBV9 and TRBJ2-7): DSGVTQTPKHLITATGQRVTLRCSPRSGDLSVYWYQQSLDQGLQFLIQYYNGEERAKGNILERFSAQQFPDLHSELNLSSLELGDSALYFCASSREDGTSYEQYFGPGTRLTVT.

V usage is TRBV7-8 and J usage is TRBJ2-7; TRBD2 aligns across 12 bases. The length of the CDR3 is 16 residues. Germline CDR1 reads SGHVS; CDR2 reads FQNEAQ. The V gene end was trimmed by 2 bases and the J gene end by 4 bases; junction bases not matched to a gene: 6. The CDR3 DNA reads as TGTGCCAGCAGCTTAACGCTAGCGGGGGGGCGGTACGAGCAGTACTTC. The encoded protein is CASSLTLAGGRYEQYF. Complete variable domain (other parts from reference TRBV7-8 and TRBJ2-7): GAGVSQSPRYKVAKRGQDVALRCDPISGHVSLFWYQQALGQGPEFLTYFQNEAQLDKSGLPSDRFFAERPEGSVSTLKIQRTQQEDSAVYLCASSLTLAGGRYEQYFGPGTRLTVT.

The CDR3 nucleotides are TGTGCCAGCAGCTTAGCGCTAGCGGGGGGGCCGGCAGATACGCAGTATTTT. Translated, it gives CASSLALAGGPADTQYF. The rearrangement uses TRBV7-2 and TRBJ2-3, with TRBD2 matching over 12 bases. The CDR3 runs to 17 residues. V shed 0 bases, J shed 4 bases, and the junction held 5 bases outside the gene matches. The germline CDR1 and CDR2 sequences are SGHTA and FQGNSA.

The chain has TRBV9 and TRBJ2-7; D is unclear. The CDR3 contains 15 residues. V lost 1 base, J lost 0 bases, and 11 bases lay in between. Looked up from germline, CDR1 is SGDLS and CDR2 is YYNGEE. In nucleotides, the CDR3 is TGTGCCAGCAGCGTATCATACCCCAGCTCCTACGAGCAGTACTTC. Translated, it gives CASSVSYPSSYEQYF.

This chain links TRBV18 with TRBJ2-7, with TRBD2 as a possible D gene (6 bases). V shed 1 base and J shed 4 bases, with 8 bases lying between them. Germline assignment: CDR1 KGHSH and CDR2 LQKENI. This CDR3 has 13 amino acids. The CDR3 sequence: CASSPQAGYEQYF. The CDR3, as DNA: TGTGCCAGCTCACCACAGGCGGGGTACGAGCAGTACTTC. Together with reference TRBV18 and TRBJ2-7, the CDR3 gives the full variable domain: NAGVMQNPRHLVRRRGQEARLRCSPMKGHSHVYWYRQLPEEGLKFMVYLQKENIIDESGMPKERFSAEFPKEGPSILRIQQVVRGDSAAYFCASSPQAGYEQYFGPGTRLTVT.

The V call is TRBV6-6, the J call TRBJ2-1, with TRBD1 identical over 7 bases. The CDR3 is 13 amino acids. CDR1 and CDR2 from the germline V gene are MNHNY and SVGAGI (reference sequence). V lost 6 bases, J lost 2 bases, and 1 base stayed unmatched. DNA of the CDR3: TGTGCCAGCAGCGGGACAGCCTACAATGAGCAGTTCTTC. It translates to CASSGTAYNEQFF.

The rearrangement uses TRBV30 and TRBJ1-2; no firm D call. Trimming left V 1 base short and J 3 bases short, with 9 bases between. This CDR3 spans 13 amino acids. The V gene's germline CDR1 is GTSNPN and CDR2 SVGIG (reference sequence). CDR3: CAWSAQEHYGYTF. The DNA of the CDR3 is TGTGCCTGGAGTGCCCAGGAACACTATGGCTACACCTTC.

This chain connects TRBV10-3 to TRBJ1-1, with 10 bases that match TRBD1. CDR1 and CDR2 (germline): ENHRY, SYGVKD. The CDR3 spans 16 residues. With V trimmed by 2 bases and J by 4 bases, 7 bases remained unmatched. The CDR3 region is CAISEGRGTGATEAFF. The CDR3 bases are TGTGCCATCAGTGAGGGTCGAGGGACAGGGGCCACTGAAGCTTTCTTT.

This clone was found once. This chain links TRBV25-1 with TRBJ1-5; possibly TRBD1 for D (5 bases). This CDR3 is 18 amino acids long. CDR1 MGHDK and CDR2 SYGVNS come from the germline V gene. Trimming pared 1 base from V and 0 bases from J, leaving 16 bases between. The CDR3 is CASSEFFRRGTSNQPQHF. The DNA for the CDR3 is TGTGCCAGCAGTGAATTTTTTAGGCGGGGGACTAGCAATCAGCCCCAGCATTTT.

This chain joins TRBV7-9 and TRBJ1-2; 7 bases are shared with TRBD1. This CDR3 has 14 residues. Per germline, CDR1 SEHNR and CDR2 FQNEAQ (reference sequence). V was pared by 5 bases and J by 6 bases, with 9 bases of the junction left unmatched. CDR3 in amino acids: CASSPQVQGHGYTF. CDR3 nucleotides: TGTGCCAGCAGCCCACAGGTACAGGGGCATGGCTACACCTTC.

This clone has just one count. The chain recombines TRBV5-1 with TRBJ1-4, with 9 bases fitting TRBD1. V shed 4 bases and J 5 bases; nucleotides not matched to a gene: 9. This CDR3 region has 16 residues. In germline, CDR1 is SGHRS, CDR2 YFSETQ. Written as DNA, the CDR3 is TGCGCCAGCAGCGTGACACCGACAGGGGGAAATGAAAAACTGTTTTTT. Protein product: CASSVTPTGGNEKLFF.

The chain joins TRBV7-9 to TRBJ1-5; D gene unclear. V was trimmed by 1 base and J by 3 bases, leaving 13 bases between them. The CDR3 runs to 16 residues. Per the germline V gene, CDR1 is SEHNR and CDR2 is FQNEAQ (reference sequence). CDR3 coding DNA: TGTGCCAGCAGCTTAGGAGGCAGAGGATTCAATCAGCCCCAGCATTTT. It yields the protein CASSLGGRGFNQPQHF. The full variable domain, completed using reference TRBV7-9 and TRBJ1-5, is DTGVSQNPRHKITKRGQNVTFRCDPISEHNRLYWYRQTLGQGPEFLTYFQNEAQLEKSRLLSDRFSAERPKGSFSTLEIQRTEQGDSAMYLCASSLGGRGFNQPQHFGDGTRLSIL.

J is TRBJ1-1 and V is TRBV5-8, with no clear D. V lost 2 bases to trimming and J lost 5 bases, with 13 bases between them. The CDR3 is made up of 14 amino acids. Germline CDR1 reads SGHTS; CDR2 reads YDEGEE. The CDR3 is CASSFGRVSTEAFF. In DNA, the CDR3 is TGTGCCAGCAGCTTTGGCCGGGTTTCGACTGAAGCTTTCTTT.

This clone was found a few times. The chain combines TRBV5-5 with TRBJ1-5, with 7 bases aligning to TRBD1. Per the germline V gene, CDR1 is SGHKS and CDR2 is YYEKEE (reference sequence). This CDR3 contains 15 residues. The ends lost 1 base at V and 7 bases at J; junction bases unmatched: 8. CDR3 protein: CASSLRGGPGQPQHF. The CDR3 DNA reads as TGTGCCAGCAGCTTGAGAGGGGGCCCGGGGCAGCCCCAGCATTTT.

This clone appeared once. The chain couples TRBV7-2 to TRBJ2-1; D not resolved. The germline CDR1 and CDR2 sequences are SGHTA and FQGNSA. The CDR3 length is 14 residues. Trimming stripped 5 bases from V and 4 bases from J, with 12 bases between. The chain's CDR3 is CASSRLTAYNEQFF. The DNA for the CDR3 is TGTGCCAGCAGCCGCCTTACAGCTTACAATGAGCAGTTCTTC. Variable domain in full (rest from reference TRBV7-2 and TRBJ2-1): GAGVSQSPSNKVTEKGKDVELRCDPISGHTALYWYRQSLGQGLEFLIYFQGNSAPDKSGLPSDRFSAERTGGSVSTLTIQRTQQEDSAVYLCASSRLTAYNEQFFGPGTRLTVL.

The rearrangement links TRBV29-1 to TRBJ2-7; the match to TRBD2 covers 13 bases. This CDR3 has 15 amino acids. The junction had 6 bases not matched to a gene; V was cut back by 5 bases and J by 2 bases. Germline V CDR1 and CDR2: SQVTM, ANQGSEA. The CDR3 sequence is CSVLEGLAGTYEQYF. The CDR3 nucleotides read TGCAGCGTTCTAGAGGGACTAGCGGGGACCTACGAGCAGTACTTC.

The rearrangement links TRBV19 to TRBJ1-6, with a tentative D call TRBD1 (5 bases). The ends were cut back, 11 bases at V and 7 bases at J, with 12 bases in the middle. CDR1 and CDR2 (germline): LNHDA, SQIVND (reference sequence). The CDR3 is made up of 12 amino acids. This chain's CDR3 is CAGGTGNSPLHF. CDR3 nucleotide sequence: TGTGCCGGGGGGACGGGGAATTCACCCCTCCACTTT.

The rearrangement joins TRBV13 to TRBJ2-5, with 10 nucleotides matching TRBD1. Looked up from germline, CDR1 is PRHDT and CDR2 is FYEKMQ (reference sequence). This CDR3 is built from 16 residues. Trimming cost V 4 bases and J 3 bases; bases outside gene matches: 8. The CDR3 DNA is TGTGCCAGCAGCTCCCGACAGGGGGCTAACGAAGAGACCCAGTACTTC. Translated, it gives CASSSRQGANEETQYF.

The rearrangement uses TRBV11-2 and TRBJ2-7, with 9 bases matching TRBD2. Trimming removed 6 bases from V and 7 bases from J; junction bases left unmatched: 13. Germline CDR1 is SGHAT and CDR2 is FQNNGV. This CDR3 spans 15 amino acids. In DNA form, the CDR3 reads TGTGCCAGCAGTCTCACTGCGGCGGGGGGGACTGAGCAGTACTTC. It translates to CASSLTAAGGTEQYF.

The chain has TRBV28 and TRBJ1-1; no clear D. The germline CDR1 and CDR2 sequences are MDHEN and SYDVKM. V lost 6 bases and J lost 3, with 14 bases in between. There are 14 residues in the CDR3. CDR3 residues: CASRATPGDTEAFF. The CDR3, as DNA: TGTGCCAGCAGAGCCACCCCGGGAGACACTGAAGCTTTCTTT.

This chain uses TRBV7-8 with TRBJ2-1; 13 nucleotides match TRBD2. This CDR3 spans 15 amino acids. The trim removed 0 bases at V and 15 bases at J, leaving 8 bases unmatched. Germline-derived CDR1 and CDR2 are SGHVS and FQNEAQ. The CDR3 nucleotides read TGTGCCAGCAGCTTAGCCGGGACTAGCGGGGAGAGGTGGTTCTTC. It specifies CASSLAGTSGERWFF.

J is TRBJ1-4 and V is TRBV5-1; 10 bases line up with TRBD1. The CDR3 is 16 amino acids. Trimming took 4 bases from V and 5 from J; bases not matched to a gene: 8. CDR1 SGHRS and CDR2 YFSETQ come from the germline V gene. CDR3 DNA: TGCGCCAGCAGCAATTCCGGGACAGGGGAGAATGAAAAACTGTTTTTT. Protein: CASSNSGTGENEKLFF.

The rearrangement joins TRBV19 to TRBJ2-3; TRBD2 aligns across 8 bases. From germline, CDR1 is LNHDA and CDR2 SQIVND (reference sequence). The J segment lost 1 base and the V segment lost 5 bases, leaving 11 bases of the junction unmatched. The CDR3 extends over 17 amino acids. The CDR3 region is CASSLHSGGARTDTQYF. CDR3 coding DNA: TGTGCCAGTAGTCTCCACTCGGGGGGGGCCCGCACAGATACGCAGTATTTT.

CDR3 region: CASSLGPREDTQYF. The CDR3 coding sequence is TGTGCCAGCAGTCTTGGGCCTCGGGAAGATACGCAGTATTTT. The chain uses TRBV6-5 and TRBJ2-3; D might be TRBD2 (5 bases). This CDR3 has 14 amino acids. Germline V gene data show CDR1 as MNHEY and CDR2 as SVGAGI. V lost 5 bases to trimming and J lost 5 bases, with 14 bases between them.

This chain joins TRBV30 and TRBJ1-1; no reliable D call. The CDR3 runs 12 residues. In germline, CDR1 is GTSNPN, CDR2 SVGIG (reference sequence). Trimming shortened V by 0 bases and J by 8 bases, and 10 bases separated the two germline ends. The CDR3: CAWSVGGPEAFF. The CDR3 DNA sequence: TGTGCCTGGAGTGTGGGCGGGCCAGAAGCTTTCTTT.